This T cell receptor (beta chain) was recovered during a study of cytomegalovirus exposure and HLA in healthy donors (dated by TCRdb to about 2017). Regarding the research as a whole: A later analysis indicated that the roughly 130 validation repertoires were generated on the platform also employed for the 700 or so repertoires of the first cohort. The study aimed to test whether cataloging public T cell receptors could reveal signatures of past pathogen exposure. In addition to the first cohort of approximately 670 subjects, a separate validation cohort of approximately 130 different subjects was used. To predict cytomegalovirus infection status, the study combined high-throughput TCR immunosequencing, statistical association of individual TCRs with disease status, and machine learning.

Donors formed part of the validation cohort, which comprised 120 subjects and was distinct from the first cohort of 550 to 850 subjects. According to the germline V gene (reference sequence), CDR1 reads WNHNN and CDR2 reads SYGVQD. V sheds 5 bases and J sheds 6 bases, leaving 14 bases between their ends. The CDR3 goes from the cysteine to the phenylalanine over 14 residues. Of all the DNA, just the CDR3 is kept, 42 bases in frame from base 1. The protocol used for the library was the immunoSEQ multiplex PCR assay. The paper's processing steps were these. To diagnose cytomegalovirus status from the catalog of TCR beta chain sequences, a statistical classification framework was built. This immuneACCESS table, as held by TCRdb, lists in-frame sequences with V and J called but not all clones. Of the missing ones, under half trace to an unresolved V gene in checked studies; the others have no known cause. V and J calls and clone size are given by that table; D and trimming were obtained from the DNA. Counted in this sample were roughly 250,000 clones; approximately 83% of them appeared once. The ten largest clones capture 1% to 1.5% of the sample.

Comment on this clone: Its binding antigen is unknown. No per-base quality is available; no much larger clone lies one base away.

The investigation overall reported the following: Subsequent analysis determined that TCRs grouped into clusters in the first cohort also showed a tendency toward co-occurrence across the 130 or so validation repertoires, and 85% to 95% of cluster scores exceeded 0. In vitro tests confirmed that a few of the cytomegalovirus-associated TCR beta chains recognize cytomegalovirus antigens. The validation cohort had no HLA typing available for a later analysis, so co-occurrence within that cohort was assessed over all 130 or so repertoires. Across donors, most TCR sequences were observed very rarely, whereas some public TCRs were present in many individuals. It was suggested by the authors that the approach could potentially be generalized to other disease states and immunological phenotypes. The study listed 164 TCR beta chains as associated with cytomegalovirus. The classifier was reported to diagnose cytomegalovirus status with high specificity and sensitivity in both the original and validation cohorts.

The V and J genes are TRBV10-1 and TRBJ2-1; the D gene is possibly TRBD1, with 6 bases matching. This sequence was found in a woman younger than 45 in good health and CMV-seropositive. Sample: PBMCs. At the DNA level, the sequence is TGCGCCAGCAGTAAGGCCCTACAGGGCAATGAGCAGTTCTTC. This encodes CASSKALQGNEQFF.